These 25 T cell receptor beta chains were sequenced from one sample in a study of blood T cell repertoires in COVID-19. Libraries were prepared by immunoSEQ multiplex PCR; TCRdb keeps only in-frame clonotypes and omits some of them. This repertoire shows about 130,000 clones, about 80% found once; its top ten account for 15% to 20%. Sequenced material: peripheral blood. All receptors come from a woman aged 45-65 years with acute or convalescent COVID-19.

V usage is TRBV18 and J usage is TRBJ1-3; D unclear. The germline gives CDR1 KGHSH, CDR2 LQKENI. V lost 2 bases, J lost 0 bases, and 17 bases lay in between. The CDR3 contains 18 residues. CDR3 loop: CASSPLTASPSSGNTIYF. Here the CDR3 DNA reads TGTGCCAGCTCACCATTAACCGCCAGTCCAAGCTCTGGAAACACCATATATTTT.

The gene calls are TRBV5-4 and TRBJ2-7; 8 bases align to TRBD1. There are 16 residues in the CDR3. The junction had 18 bases not matched to a gene; V was cut back by 4 bases and J by 9 bases. Germline V gene lookup returns CDR1 SGHNT and CDR2 YYREEE (reference sequence). In DNA, the CDR3 is TGTGCCAGCAGCCCGTCCTTGGACAGGGAAAATCCTTCGCAGTACTTC. Translation gives CASSPSLDRENPSQYF.

The chain is built from TRBV15 and TRBJ1-5, with TRBD1 matching over 10 bases. The CDR3 has 14 residues. V was clipped by 5 bases and J by 6 bases; unmatched bases: 4. Germline V lookup: CDR1 LNHNV, CDR2 YYDKDF (reference sequence). CDR3 region: CATSRDRGFQPQHF. CDR3 DNA: TGTGCCACCAGCCGGGACAGGGGATTTCAGCCCCAGCATTTT.

The rearrangement links TRBV7-9 to TRBJ1-1; 7 nucleotides line up with TRBD1. Germline CDR1 and CDR2: SEHNR and FQNEAQ (reference sequence). Trimming at V came to 6 bases and at J to 8 bases, leaving 3 bases not matched to a gene. This CDR3 spans 11 amino acids. The CDR3 nucleotides are TGTGCCAGCAGGGGACAGAGCGAAGCTTTCTTT. Translation: CASRGQSEAFF.

The V call is TRBV10-3, the J call TRBJ1-6; possibly TRBD1 for D (5 bases). The V end was cut by 3 bases, the J end by 8 bases, with 17 bases between. CDR1 and CDR2 (germline): ENHRY, SYGVKD. The CDR3 loop spans 16 amino acids. The CDR3 loop is CAISERDFSMDSPLHF. The CDR3, as DNA: TGTGCCATCAGTGAACGGGACTTCTCGATGGATTCACCCCTCCACTTT.

The chain employs TRBV5-1 and TRBJ1-2; D may be TRBD1 (6 bases). V was shortened by 0 bases and J by 6 bases, with 9 bases between the two germline ends. The germline V gene encodes CDR1 SGHRS and CDR2 YFSETQ. The CDR3 sequence is 13 residues long. The CDR3 reads CASSLAPGDGYTF. DNA of the CDR3: TGCGCCAGCAGCTTGGCACCAGGGGATGGCTACACCTTC.

The chain employs TRBV30 and TRBJ1-5; D gene unclear. With 0 bases removed from V and 1 base from J, the gap between germline ends came to 10 bases. The germline V gene encodes CDR1 GTSNPN and CDR2 SVGIG (reference sequence). The CDR3 extends over 15 amino acids. The CDR3 sequence: CAWSVRDRSNQPQHF. The CDR3 DNA reads TGTGCCTGGAGTGTTCGGGATAGGAGCAATCAGCCCCAGCATTTT.

This chain's CDR3 is CASSWSEGANSPLHF. The CDR3 nucleotides read TGTGCCAGCAGCTGGTCTGAAGGGGCTAATTCACCCCTCCACTTT. This chain joins TRBV2 and TRBJ1-6; possible D gene TRBD1, 5 bases. There are 15 residues in the CDR3. Germline V gives CDR1 SNHLY, CDR2 FYNNEI. With 6 bases removed from V and 6 bases from J, the gap between germline ends came to 15 bases.

This chain links TRBV7-2 with TRBJ1-2; no clear D. The V gene's germline CDR1 is SGHTA and CDR2 FQGNSA. V dropped 5 bases and J dropped 8 bases, with 21 bases sitting between them. The CDR3 runs to 15 residues. CDR3 bases: TGTGCCAGCAGCCTTAACTTCGGGTCAACGGGGGGCTACACCTTC. It is translated as CASSLNFGSTGGYTF.

This chain connects TRBV27 to TRBJ1-5, with D unclear. V was pared by 1 base and J by 1 base, with 11 bases between. CDR3 size: 16 residues. Germline V gene data show CDR1 as MNHEY and CDR2 as SMNVEV (reference sequence). The CDR3 spells CASSLYRGVSNQPQHF. The CDR3 DNA follows: TGTGCCAGCAGTTTATACCGGGGAGTCAGCAATCAGCCCCAGCATTTT.

The chain joins TRBV5-5 to TRBJ2-1, with TRBD2 as a possible D gene (7 bases). CDR3 length: 19 amino acids. The germline V gene encodes CDR1 SGHKS and CDR2 YYEKEE (reference sequence). Deletions cut 4 bases from V and 3 bases from J, with 26 bases between. CDR3 amino acids: CASSPNGLWGGRLYNEQFF. The CDR3 DNA reads as TGTGCCAGCAGCCCGAACGGTTTATGGGGGGGGCGCCTCTACAATGAGCAGTTCTTC. The full variable domain, its missing parts supplied by reference TRBV5-5 and TRBJ2-1, is DAGVTQSPTHLIKTRGQQVTLRCSPISGHKSVSWYQQVLGQGPQFIFQYYEKEERGRGNFPDRFSARQFPNYSSELNVNALLLGDSALYLCASSPNGLWGGRLYNEQFFGPGTRLTVL.

This chain connects TRBV28 to TRBJ1-2; D unresolved. Deletions cut 7 bases from V and 8 bases from J, with 23 bases between. The germline V gene encodes CDR1 MDHEN and CDR2 SYDVKM. This CDR3 comprises 15 residues. CDR3 residues: CASTFVSKGGGGYTF. As DNA, the CDR3 is TGTGCCAGCACTTTTGTGTCAAAGGGAGGAGGAGGCTACACCTTC.

The chain has TRBV9 and TRBJ1-2, with D tentatively TRBD1 (6 bases). Per the germline V gene, CDR1 is SGDLS and CDR2 is YYNGEE. The CDR3 loop spans 17 amino acids. V was trimmed by 4 bases and J by 4 bases, leaving 23 bases between them. The CDR3 region is CASSRDGAGAVGYGYTF. CDR3 in DNA: TGTGCCAGCAGCCGTGATGGGGCAGGGGCGGTTGGCTATGGCTACACCTTC.

This clone was observed once. The V and J genes are TRBV5-4 and TRBJ2-7, with 11 bases aligning to TRBD2. There are 15 residues in the CDR3. The J segment lost 6 bases and the V segment lost 5 bases, leaving 10 bases of the junction unmatched. Germline CDR1 is SGHNT and CDR2 is YYREEE (reference sequence). The CDR3, as DNA: TGTGCCAGCAGTAAGGGACTAGCGGTTCCCGGCGAGCAGTACTTC. It translates to CASSKGLAVPGEQYF.

The V gene is TRBV6-5, the J gene TRBJ1-3; possible D gene TRBD1, 6 bases. This CDR3 spans 14 amino acids. Looked up from germline, CDR1 is MNHEY and CDR2 is SVGAGI. V was trimmed by 10 bases and J by 0 bases, leaving 13 bases between them. CDR3 in DNA: TGTGCCACCTGGGGGCCCCGCTCTGGAAACACCATATATTTT. This codes for CATWGPRSGNTIYF.

The rearrangement joins TRBV28 to TRBJ2-3; D ambiguous. Germline loops: CDR1 MDHEN, CDR2 SYDVKM. The CDR3 extends over 13 amino acids. Trimming left V 6 bases short and J 2 bases short, with 9 bases between. CDR3 sequence (DNA): TGTGCCAGCAGGTCCGCCTACACAGATACGCAGTATTTT. Its protein is CASRSAYTDTQYF.

This clone was seen more than once but under ten times. The genes are TRBV3-1 (or the pseudogene TRBV3-2) and TRBJ1-2; no reliable D call. V dropped 3 bases and J dropped 4 bases, with 15 bases sitting between them. Germline CDR1 reads LGHDT; CDR2 reads YNNKEL (reference sequence). The CDR3 extends over 15 amino acids. The CDR3 region has the DNA TGTGCCAGCAGCCAGGCGAGAAACAGTCCCTATGGCTACACCTTC. It yields the protein CASSQARNSPYGYTF.

The V call is TRBV7-8, the J call TRBJ1-5; no clear D gene. Germline lookup yields CDR1 SGHVS and CDR2 FQNEAQ. V shed 0 bases and J shed 2 bases, with 5 bases lying between them. The CDR3 loop spans 14 amino acids. CDR3 sequence: CASSLAGRNQPQHF. In DNA, the CDR3 is TGTGCCAGCAGCTTAGCCGGTCGCAATCAGCCCCAGCATTTT.

This clone was recorded a few times. The chain couples TRBV2 to TRBJ1-5; possibly TRBD1 for D (5 bases). V lost 4 bases and J lost 7, with 14 bases in between. Germline V CDR1 and CDR2: SNHLY, FYNNEI. This CDR3 is built from 14 residues. In nucleotides, the CDR3 is TGTGCCAGCAGTGGGAGCAGGGTAGGGCAGCCCCAGCATTTT. It is translated as CASSGSRVGQPQHF.

This clone was seen a handful of times. V gene TRBV3-1 (or the pseudogene TRBV3-2) combines with J gene TRBJ2-2, with D possibly TRBD1 on 6 matching bases. This CDR3 comprises 13 residues. Between the trimmed V and J ends, which lost 5 bases and 4 bases, there was a span of 8 bases. CDR1 and CDR2 (germline): LGHDT, YNNKEL (reference sequence). The CDR3 protein is CASSDRSTGELFF. The CDR3 region has the DNA TGTGCCAGCAGCGACAGGTCCACCGGGGAGCTGTTTTTT.

The rearrangement joins TRBV5-1 to TRBJ2-3; D is perhaps TRBD2 (6 bases). This CDR3 region has 15 residues. V was trimmed by 5 bases and J by 5 bases, leaving 18 bases between them. Germline V gene lookup returns CDR1 SGHRS and CDR2 YFSETQ. The CDR3 DNA follows: TGCGCCAGCAGACTCTCCGGGACTCCCCTAGATACGCAGTATTTT. This translates into CASRLSGTPLDTQYF.

The chain recombines TRBV5-1 with TRBJ1-4; D not resolved. Germline CDR1 SGHRS, CDR2 YFSETQ. Trimming removed 4 bases at V and 5 bases at J, with 18 bases between. The CDR3 consists of 16 residues. CDR3 amino acids: CASSQNYRVQNEKLFF. In DNA, the CDR3 is TGCGCCAGCAGCCAAAACTACCGGGTCCAAAATGAAAAACTGTTTTTT.

Details on this clone: The junction departs from germline at one end; a sequencing error may be responsible. The chain joins TRBV2 to TRBJ2-6, with TRBD1 identical over 9 bases. CDR3 length: 13 residues. CDR1 is SNHLY, CDR2 FYNNEI, per germline. The CDR3 protein is CASSELGQGVFGF. In DNA form, the CDR3 reads TGTGCCAGCAGTGAATTGGGACAGGGCGTTTTTGGGTTC. Filled out from reference TRBV2 and TRBJ2-6, the complete variable domain reads EPEVTQTPSHQVTQMGQEVILRCVPISNHLYFYWYRQILGQKVEFLVSFYNNEISEKSEIFDDQFSVERPDGSNFTLKIRSTKLEDSAMYFCASSELGQGVFGFGAGSRLTVL.

This clone turned up a few times. Different DNA sequences within this sample yield the same CDR3. This chain uses TRBV7-2 with TRBJ1-5, with TRBD1 matching 9 bases. With 5 bases clipped from V and 2 bases from J, the junction kept 7 bases outside the gene matches. CDR3 length: 16 amino acids. Germline V CDR1 and CDR2: SGHTA, FQGNSA. CDR3 protein: CASSPRDRGGNQPQHF. The CDR3 nucleotides are TGTGCCAGCAGCCCCCGAGACAGGGGGGGCAATCAGCCCCAGCATTTT.

The chain couples TRBV27 to TRBJ2-7; 8 nucleotides line up with TRBD1. The V and J ends lost 6 bases and 3 bases, in that order; junction bases with no gene match: 7. Germline V gene sequence: CDR1 MNHEY, CDR2 SMNVEV (reference sequence). The CDR3 contains 14 residues. The CDR3 nucleotides read TGTGCCAGCAGCGACAGGGGACCCTTCTACGAGCAGTACTTC. Protein product: CASSDRGPFYEQYF.